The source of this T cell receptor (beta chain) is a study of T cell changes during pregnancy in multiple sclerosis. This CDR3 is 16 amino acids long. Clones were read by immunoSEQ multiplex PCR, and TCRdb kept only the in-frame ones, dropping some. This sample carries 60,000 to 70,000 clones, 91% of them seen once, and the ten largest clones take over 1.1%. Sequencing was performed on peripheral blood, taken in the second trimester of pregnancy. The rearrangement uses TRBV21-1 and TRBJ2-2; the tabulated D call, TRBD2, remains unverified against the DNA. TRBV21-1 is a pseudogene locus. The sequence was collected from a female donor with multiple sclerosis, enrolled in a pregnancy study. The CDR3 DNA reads TGTGCCAGCAGCCTCGACTTGAACTCAAACACCGGGGAGCTGTTTTTT. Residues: CASSLDLNSNTGELFF.